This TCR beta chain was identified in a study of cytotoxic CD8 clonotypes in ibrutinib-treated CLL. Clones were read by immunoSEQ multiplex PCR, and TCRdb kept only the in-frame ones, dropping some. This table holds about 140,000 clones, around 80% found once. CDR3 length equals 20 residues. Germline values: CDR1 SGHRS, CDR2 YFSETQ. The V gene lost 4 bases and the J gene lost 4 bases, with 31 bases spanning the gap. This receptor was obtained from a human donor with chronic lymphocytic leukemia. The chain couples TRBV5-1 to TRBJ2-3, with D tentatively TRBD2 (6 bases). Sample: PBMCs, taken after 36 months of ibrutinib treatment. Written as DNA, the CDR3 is TGCGCCAGCAGCCTCCCCCCGGGACTCTTAAGCTCCATCGTCCCAGATACGCAGTATTTT. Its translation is CASSLPPGLLSSIVPDTQYF.